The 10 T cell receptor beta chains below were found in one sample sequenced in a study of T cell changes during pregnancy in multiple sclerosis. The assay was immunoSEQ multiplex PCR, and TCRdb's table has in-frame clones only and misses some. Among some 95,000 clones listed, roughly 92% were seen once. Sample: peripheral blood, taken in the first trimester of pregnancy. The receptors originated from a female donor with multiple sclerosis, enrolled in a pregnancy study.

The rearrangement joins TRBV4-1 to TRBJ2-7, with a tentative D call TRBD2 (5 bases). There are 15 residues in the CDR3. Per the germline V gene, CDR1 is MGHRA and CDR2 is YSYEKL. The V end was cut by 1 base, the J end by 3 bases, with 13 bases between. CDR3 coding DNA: TGCGCCAGCAGCCAAGGCCGGGGAGAGCGCTACGAGCAGTACTTC. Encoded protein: CASSQGRGERYEQYF.

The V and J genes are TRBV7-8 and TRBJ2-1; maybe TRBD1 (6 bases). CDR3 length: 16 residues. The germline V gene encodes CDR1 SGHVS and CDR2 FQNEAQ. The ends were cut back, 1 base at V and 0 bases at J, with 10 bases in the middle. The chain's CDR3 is CASSLGGHFSYNEQFF. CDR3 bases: TGTGCCAGCAGCTTAGGGGGACATTTCTCCTACAATGAGCAGTTCTTC.

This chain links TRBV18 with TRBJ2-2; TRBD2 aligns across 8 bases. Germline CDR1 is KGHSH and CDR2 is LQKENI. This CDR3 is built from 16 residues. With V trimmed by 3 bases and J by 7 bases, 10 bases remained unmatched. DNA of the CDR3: TGTGCCAGCTCACCCCTTCCGGGACTAGGCGACGGGGAGCTGTTTTTT. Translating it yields CASSPLPGLGDGELFF.

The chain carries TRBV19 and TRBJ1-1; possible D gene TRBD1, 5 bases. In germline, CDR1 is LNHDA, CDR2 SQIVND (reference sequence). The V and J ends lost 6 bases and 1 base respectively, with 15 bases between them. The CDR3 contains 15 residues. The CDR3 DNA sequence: TGTGCCAGTAGGACCGAGGACAAATCGAACACTGAAGCTTTCTTT. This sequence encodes CASRTEDKSNTEAFF. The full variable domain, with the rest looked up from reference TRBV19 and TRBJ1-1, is DGGITQSPKYLFRKEGQNVTLSCEQNLNHDAMYWYRQDPGQGLRLIYYSQIVNDFQKGDIAEGYSVSREKKESFPLTVTSAQKNPTAFYLCASRTEDKSNTEAFFGQGTRLTVV.

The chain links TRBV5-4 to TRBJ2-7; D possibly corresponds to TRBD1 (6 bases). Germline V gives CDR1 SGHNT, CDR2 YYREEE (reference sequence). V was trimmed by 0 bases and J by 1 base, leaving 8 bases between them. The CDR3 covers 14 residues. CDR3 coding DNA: TGTGCCAGCAGCTTGGGGGACACTTCCTACGAGCAGTACTTC. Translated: CASSLGDTSYEQYF.

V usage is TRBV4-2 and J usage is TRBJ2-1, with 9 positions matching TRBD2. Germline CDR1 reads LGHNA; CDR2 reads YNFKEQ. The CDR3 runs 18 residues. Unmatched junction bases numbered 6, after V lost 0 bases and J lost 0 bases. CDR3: CASSQEGLALSSYNEQFF. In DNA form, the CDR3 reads TGTGCCAGCAGCCAAGAGGGACTAGCCCTGAGCTCCTACAATGAGCAGTTCTTC.

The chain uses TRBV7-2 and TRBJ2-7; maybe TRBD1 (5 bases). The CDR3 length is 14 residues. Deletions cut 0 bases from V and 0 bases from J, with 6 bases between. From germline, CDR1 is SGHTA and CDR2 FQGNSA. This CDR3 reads CASSLAGPSYEQYF. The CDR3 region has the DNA TGTGCCAGCAGCTTAGCGGGGCCCTCCTACGAGCAGTACTTC.

As DNA, the CDR3 is TGTGCCAGCAGCTTAGCGCCGGGAGGGGCCTACGAGCAGTACTTC. Amino acids: CASSLAPGGAYEQYF. This rearrangement joins TRBV7-8 to TRBJ2-7; 8 nucleotides line up with TRBD2. Trimming took 0 bases from V and 2 from J; bases not matched to a gene: 3. CDR1 SGHVS and CDR2 FQNEAQ come from the germline V gene. The CDR3 extends over 15 amino acids.

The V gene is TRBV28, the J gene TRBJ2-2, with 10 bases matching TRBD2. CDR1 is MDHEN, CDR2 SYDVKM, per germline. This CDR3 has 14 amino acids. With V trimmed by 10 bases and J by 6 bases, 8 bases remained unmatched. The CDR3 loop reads CAISSGGLPGELFF. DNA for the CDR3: TGTGCCATATCTAGCGGGGGCCTACCCGGGGAGCTGTTTTTT.

The CDR3 coding sequence is TGTGCCAGCAGCATTACCGGGACAGGGACAGATACGCAGTATTTT. Translation: CASSITGTGTDTQYF. J is TRBJ2-3 and V is TRBV28; 9 nucleotides line up with TRBD1. Germline-derived CDR1 and CDR2 are MDHEN and SYDVKM. The CDR3 spans 15 residues. V was pared by 6 bases and J by 3 bases, with 7 bases of the junction left unmatched.